The rows below give T cell receptor beta chains drawn from one sample of a study of blood T cell repertoires in COVID-19. This table comes from immunoSEQ multiplex PCR, and its TCRdb copy is limited to in-frame clones, with some not included. The data show about 160,000 clones, approximately 86% seen once. The sequenced sample was PBMCs or T cells enriched from blood (not recorded which). Receptors originate from a man aged 60-69 years who had recovered from COVID-19. Each CDR3 is given with its conserved first and last residue. Each record gives: clone size, J gene, D gene, V gene, CDR3 protein, CDR3 DNA. D genes are given only for firm matches. For some rows the clone size is stated as once, few or many, or as a class when expanded; others skip it.

. TRBJ1-1 . TRBV2 CALRGGVMNTEAFF TGTGCCCTTCGCGGGGGGGTCATGAACACTGAAGCTTTCTTT
. TRBJ1-2 TRBD1 TRBV4-1 CASSQDPGQAYGYTF TGCGCCAGCAGCCAAGACCCGGGACAGGCCTATGGCTACACCTTC
few TRBJ2-3 . TRBV7-3 CASSRQGDLVDTQYF TGTGCCAGCAGCCGCCAAGGAGACCTGGTGGATACGCAGTATTTT
once TRBJ2-7 TRBD2 TRBV3-1/TRBV3-2 CASSLLAGRAHF TGTGCCAGCAGCCTTTTAGCGGGGAGGGCCCACTTC
. TRBJ2-7 . TRBV7-2 CASSLGGFVYEQYF TGTGCCAGCAGCTTAGGAGGTTTCGTCTACGAGCAGTACTTC
. TRBJ2-7 . TRBV9 CASSAKDNWSEQYF TGTGCCAGCAGCGCCAAGGACAATTGGTCCGAGCAGTACTTC
. TRBJ1-6 TRBD1 TRBV5-1 CASRIEGARNSPLHF TGCGCCAGCAGAATTGAGGGGGCGCGAAATTCACCCCTCCACTTT
once TRBJ1-2 . TRBV4-2 CASSQDWARGIYGYTF TGTGCCAGCAGCCAAGATTGGGCCAGGGGTATTTATGGCTACACCTTC
. TRBJ1-2 . TRBV19 CASSTVRRSANYGYTF TGTGCCAGTAGTACAGTCCGGAGATCAGCTAACTATGGCTACACCTTC
. TRBJ1-1 TRBD1 TRBV7-6 CASSAGQANTEAFF TGTGCCAGCAGCGCAGGACAGGCGAACACTGAAGCTTTCTTT
. TRBJ2-7 TRBD2 TRBV27 CASSRPPGAGNYEQYF TGTGCCAGCAGTCGCCCCCCAGGAGCGGGGAACTACGAGCAGTACTTC
. TRBJ1-6 . TRBV5-5 CASSWRQGDNSPLHF TGTGCCAGCAGCTGGCGCCAGGGCGATAATTCACCCCTCCACTTT
once TRBJ1-4 . TRBV19 CASSMAMSQGRNEKLFF TGTGCCAGTAGTATGGCTATGTCACAGGGTCGGAATGAAAAACTGTTTTTT
. TRBJ2-7 . TRBV11-2 CASSFETGHLHYEQYF TGTGCCAGCAGCTTCGAGACGGGACACCTGCACTACGAGCAGTACTTC
. TRBJ1-6 . TRBV6-5 CASSYSGALNSPLHF TGTGCCAGCAGTTACTCGGGGGCTTTGAATTCACCCCTCCACTTT
. TRBJ2-2 TRBD1 TRBV10-2 CASSRTGGRTGELFF TGCGCCAGCAGCCGGACAGGGGGCCGGACCGGGGAGCTGTTTTTT
. TRBJ2-5 TRBD1 TRBV19 CASSPGTGWETQYF TGTGCCAGTAGTCCCGGGACAGGGTGGGAGACCCAGTACTTC
. TRBJ2-5 . TRBV4-1 CASSQFGSQETQYF TGCGCCAGCAGCCAGTTCGGGTCTCAAGAGACCCAGTACTTC
. TRBJ2-2 . TRBV21-1 CASSTPGQSKKISKTGELFF TGTGCCAGCAGCACTCCGGGACAGTCGAAGAAGATATCGAAAACCGGGGAGCTGTTTTTT
. TRBJ2-1 TRBD2 TRBV11-3 CASSLGRTSNEQFF TGTGCCAGCAGCTTAGGTCGGACTAGCAATGAGCAGTTCTTC
. TRBJ1-2 . TRBV4-2 CASSQGSGNYGYTF TGTGCCAGCAGCCAAGGATCGGGGAACTATGGCTACACCTTC
. TRBJ2-1 . TRBV28 CASSPRTTSNEQFF TGTGCCAGCAGTCCGCGTACGACTAGCAATGAGCAGTTCTTC
few TRBJ2-7 . TRBV3-1/TRBV3-2 CASSPSEEPYEQYF TGTGCCAGCAGCCCGTCCGAGGAGCCCTACGAGCAGTACTTC
once TRBJ2-2 TRBD2 TRBV28 CASRGGLANTGELFF TGTGCCAGCCGGGGGGGACTAGCGAACACCGGGGAGCTGTTTTTT
. TRBJ1-2 . TRBV5-6 CASSSTGYYGYTF TGTGCCAGCAGCTCCACAGGGTACTATGGCTACACCTTC
. TRBJ2-1 TRBD2 TRBV6-4 CASSDRLAGLNEQFF TGTGCCAGCAGTGACCGGCTAGCGGGACTCAATGAGCAGTTCTTC
. TRBJ1-2 . TRBV7-2 CASSLNSQLGLGYGYTF TGTGCCAGCAGCTTAAACAGTCAATTAGGTCTTGGCTATGGCTACACCTTC
. TRBJ1-2 TRBD1 TRBV19 CASRPDRLQGYTF TGTGCCAGCCGTCCGGACAGGCTTCAGGGCTACACCTTC
. TRBJ1-3 . TRBV27 CASSLTGSYYSGNTIYF TGTGCCAGCAGTTTGACGGGATCATACTACTCTGGAAACACCATATATTTT
. TRBJ2-3 TRBD2 TRBV19 CASSISPSGGITDTQYF TGTGCCAGTAGTATATCTCCTAGCGGGGGAATCACAGATACGCAGTATTTT
. TRBJ1-6 TRBD1 TRBV19 CASTFRDRGPHSPLHF TGTGCCAGCACCTTCCGGGACAGGGGGCCTCATTCACCCCTCCACTTT
. TRBJ1-5 TRBD1 TRBV19 CASETGGLGSQPQHF TGTGCCAGTGAGACAGGGGGTTTAGGATCTCAGCCCCAGCATTTT
. TRBJ2-5 TRBD1 TRBV5-6 CASGDRYQETQYF TGTGCCAGCGGGGACAGGTACCAAGAGACCCAGTACTTC
few TRBJ2-5 . TRBV6-5 CASSVKGETQYF TGTGCCAGCAGCGTCAAGGGGGAGACCCAGTACTTC
once TRBJ1-6 TRBD1 TRBV7-3 CASSPVGQGNSPLHF TGTGCCAGCAGCCCGGTCGGACAGGGAAATTCACCCCTCCACTTT
. TRBJ1-2 . TRBV5-6 CASSSTENYGYTF TGTGCCAGCAGCTCGACAGAGAACTATGGCTACACCTTC
. TRBJ2-5 TRBD1 TRBV9 CASSPGQGIETQYF TGTGCCAGCAGCCCGGGACAGGGGATAGAGACCCAGTACTTC